Below are 17 T cell receptor beta chains sequenced from a single sample in a study of shared clonotypes between healthy human individuals. Assay used: immunoSEQ multiplex PCR; TCRdb lists only in-frame clones, some missing. The table includes 2.3 million or so clones, approximately 93% detected once. The sequenced sample was naive CD4+ T cells from PBMCs. Regarding subset: CD45RA+ positively selected. The receptors originated from a man aged 18 to 29 in good health. Some clones in this sample may be carry-over from other donors' samples.

The chain combines TRBV6-1 with TRBJ2-2; TRBD2 aligns across 8 bases. The CDR3 consists of 15 residues. Trimming cost V 8 bases and J 6 bases; bases outside gene matches: 11. CDR1 and CDR2 (germline): MNHNS, SASEGT. The CDR3 loop is CASRLAGPLPGELFF. CDR3 nucleotides: TGTGCCAGCCGATTAGCGGGGCCCTTACCCGGGGAGCTGTTTTTT.

The chain is built from TRBV19 and TRBJ2-7, with TRBD2 identical over 10 bases. Germline-derived CDR1 and CDR2 are LNHDA and SQIVND (reference sequence). Losses at the gene ends were 5 bases for V and 4 bases for J; bases not matched to a gene: 8. The CDR3 runs 15 residues. CDR3 coding DNA: TGTGCCAGTAGTCGGGCTAGCGGGAGTTCATACGAGCAGTACTTC. Translation gives CASSRASGSSYEQYF.

The chain recombines TRBV2 with TRBJ1-1; D is unclear. The CDR3 length is 14 residues. The ends were cut back, 1 base at V and 5 bases at J, with 11 bases in the middle. Germline CDR1 reads SNHLY; CDR2 reads FYNNEI. The DNA of the CDR3 is TGTGCCAGCAGTGAAGGGCGGGGTTTTACTGAAGCTTTCTTT. Amino acid sequence: CASSEGRGFTEAFF.

The CDR3 bases are TGTGCCAGTAGTAGCCTCGGCAACACTGAAGCTTTCTTT. This sequence encodes CASSSLGNTEAFF. The V gene is TRBV19, the J gene TRBJ1-1, with unresolved D. Deletions cut 4 bases from V and 2 bases from J, with 8 bases between. The CDR3 loop spans 13 amino acids. The germline V gene has CDR1 LNHDA and CDR2 SQIVND (reference sequence).

The V and J genes are TRBV19 and TRBJ1-4; TRBD1 matches 8 bases. V shed 3 bases and J 4 bases; nucleotides not matched to a gene: 10. The CDR3 sequence is 17 residues long. Germline V gene data show CDR1 as LNHDA and CDR2 as SQIVND (reference sequence). CDR3 nucleotides: TGTGCCAGTAGTATCGTCCCGGGACAGGATATTAATGAAAAACTGTTTTTT. It translates to CASSIVPGQDINEKLFF.

The gene calls are TRBV6-1 and TRBJ2-1, with 8 bases aligning to TRBD2. Germline V gene data show CDR1 as MNHNS and CDR2 as SASEGT. J was trimmed by 1 base and V by 8 bases; bases with no gene match: 7. The CDR3 sequence is 15 residues long. In nucleotides, the CDR3 is TGTGCCAGCTTTAGCGGGAAGACGTCCTACAATGAGCAGTTCTTC. Encoded protein: CASFSGKTSYNEQFF.

The gene calls are TRBV5-1 and TRBJ2-5, with 7 nucleotides matching TRBD1. The CDR3 has 15 residues. Trimming removed 7 bases from V and 5 bases from J; junction bases left unmatched: 14. The V gene's germline CDR1 is SGHRS and CDR2 YFSETQ. CDR3 in DNA: TGCGCCAGCTCACCCCGGGGACAGAGTTTCGAGACCCAGTACTTC. This codes for CASSPRGQSFETQYF.

The rearrangement links TRBV7-3 to TRBJ2-1; 7 nucleotides agree with TRBD2. The junction had 4 bases not matched to a gene; V was cut back by 3 bases and J by 5 bases. The CDR3 is 14 residues long. Germline assignment: CDR1 SGHTA and CDR2 FQGTGA. As DNA, the CDR3 is TGTGCCAGCAGCTTGGGGGGGATGCACAATGAGCAGTTCTTC. Protein sequence: CASSLGGMHNEQFF.

V is TRBV20-1 and J is TRBJ2-5; D ambiguous. Per the germline V gene, CDR1 is DFQATT and CDR2 is SNEGSKA (reference sequence). The length of the CDR3 is 11 residues. V was trimmed by 4 bases and J by 3 bases, leaving 6 bases between them. The CDR3 loop is CSATREETQYF. DNA of the CDR3: TGCAGTGCTACCCGTGAAGAGACCCAGTACTTC.

This chain joins TRBV11-2 and TRBJ2-7; no firm D call. Germline CDR1 and CDR2: SGHAT and FQNNGV. Between the trimmed V and J ends, which lost 0 bases and 3 bases, there was a span of 12 bases. The CDR3 contains 15 residues. The CDR3 reads CASSLDYKAYYEQYF. CDR3 nucleotide sequence: TGTGCCAGCAGCTTAGATTATAAGGCCTACTACGAGCAGTACTTC.

V and J are TRBV5-1 and TRBJ2-7; no clear D gene. Per germline, CDR1 SGHRS and CDR2 YFSETQ. V was shortened by 5 bases and J by 2 bases, with 14 bases between the two germline ends. The CDR3 runs to 14 residues. CDR3 DNA: TGCGCCAGCAGGGTGACGGCCGGCGCCTACGAGCAGTACTTC. Translation gives CASRVTAGAYEQYF.

The chain combines TRBV6-5 with TRBJ1-1, with 9 nucleotides matching TRBD1. V lost 0 bases, J lost 7 bases, and 9 bases stayed unmatched. CDR3 length: 16 residues. Looked up from germline, CDR1 is MNHEY and CDR2 is SVGAGI. The CDR3 DNA reads TGTGCCAGCAGTTACTCCACAGGGGGCTTAAAGGTTGAAGCTTTCTTT. Its translation: CASSYSTGGLKVEAFF.

The V call is TRBV5-4, the J call TRBJ1-4; possibly TRBD1 for D (5 bases). This CDR3 has 15 amino acids. V shed 3 bases and J shed 8 bases, with 17 bases lying between them. Germline V gene sequence: CDR1 SGHNT, CDR2 YYREEE (reference sequence). The CDR3 DNA reads as TGTGCCAGCAGCTCCGATGGGGGGTTAGGGGAAAAACTGTTTTTT. This gives the protein CASSSDGGLGEKLFF.

The chain is built from TRBV30 and TRBJ2-3; 9 positions match TRBD2. Germline CDR1 GTSNPN, CDR2 SVGIG (reference sequence). The junction had 4 bases not matched to a gene; V was cut back by 2 bases and J by 4 bases. The CDR3 extends over 14 amino acids. This chain's CDR3 is CAWSWREGSDTQYF. The CDR3 region has the DNA TGTGCCTGGAGTTGGCGGGAGGGCTCAGATACGCAGTATTTT.

J is TRBJ2-1 and V is TRBV7-9, with D possibly matching TRBD1 (5 bases). The CDR3 runs to 12 residues. V shed 10 bases and J shed 3 bases, with 10 bases lying between them. CDR1 is SEHNR and CDR2 is FQNEAQ in the germline V gene (reference sequence). CDR3 region: CATPRGYNEQFF. The CDR3 DNA follows: TGTGCCACCCCTAGGGGCTACAATGAGCAGTTCTTC.

The genes are TRBV19 and TRBJ2-2, with 16 bases lining up with TRBD2. Looked up from germline, CDR1 is LNHDA and CDR2 is SQIVND (reference sequence). The CDR3 is 20 amino acids. V dropped 5 bases and J dropped 5; count of bases not matched to a gene: 14. CDR3 residues: CASSPTTGLAGGPKTGELFF. In DNA, the CDR3 is TGTGCCAGTAGTCCCACCACGGGACTAGCGGGAGGGCCTAAGACCGGGGAGCTGTTTTTT.

The J gene is TRBJ1-2, the V gene TRBV12-5; maybe TRBD1 (5 bases). The CDR3 spans 11 residues. Germline V gene lookup returns CDR1 LGHNT and CDR2 FRNRAP. V was cut by 1 base and J by 9 bases, with 6 bases left in between. The DNA for the CDR3 is TGTGCTAGTGGTTTGGAGGACAGCTACACCTTC. Translation gives CASGLEDSYTF.